One and the same sample provided the 4 T cell receptor beta chains below, sequenced in a study of blood T cell repertoires in COVID-19. Data came from immunoSEQ multiplex PCR; TCRdb stores just in-frame clones and leaves some out. The sample records about 140,000 clones, 70% to 90% being singletons. Sequencing was performed on PBMCs or T cells enriched from blood (not recorded which). These TCRs come from a woman between 40 and 55 years old who had recovered from COVID-19.

The gene calls are TRBV30 and TRBJ1-5; D is unresolved. CDR3 length equals 12 residues. Germline V lookup: CDR1 GTSNPN, CDR2 SVGIG (reference sequence). The ends were cut back, 1 base at V and 9 bases at J, with 10 bases in the middle. The chain's CDR3 is CAWSASTGPQHF. In DNA, the CDR3 is TGTGCCTGGAGTGCGTCCACGGGGCCCCAGCATTTT. The variable domain in full, completed from reference TRBV30 and TRBJ1-5, reads SQTIHQWPATLVQPVGSPLSLECTVEGTSNPNLYWYRQAAGRGLQLLFYSVGIGQISSEVPQNLSASRPQDRQFILSSKKLLLSDSGFYLCAWSASTGPQHFGDGTRLSIL.

V usage is TRBV28 and J usage is TRBJ1-2, with 8 bases aligning to TRBD1. Per germline, CDR1 MDHEN and CDR2 SYDVKM. V lost 11 bases, J lost 6 bases, and 11 bases stayed unmatched. This CDR3 region has 13 residues. Here the CDR3 DNA reads TGTGCCGGACAGGGCTTTCAGGATCATGGCTACACCTTC. It yields the protein CAGQGFQDHGYTF.

This clone was observed once. The rearrangement links TRBV7-8 to TRBJ2-1; D possibly corresponds to TRBD1 (7 bases). Germline V gene sequence: CDR1 SGHVS, CDR2 FQNEAQ. The CDR3 runs to 17 residues. Trimming took 8 bases from V and 4 from J, leaving 24 bases between them. CDR3 sequence: CASSGGLEGKEYNEQFF. The CDR3 DNA sequence: TGTGCCAGCTCAGGGGGGCTGGAGGGAAAGGAATACAATGAGCAGTTCTTC.

The chain couples TRBV10-3 to TRBJ2-2; D uncertain. The germline CDR1 and CDR2 sequences are ENHRY and SYGVKD. V was shortened by 6 bases and J by 6 bases, with 17 bases between the two germline ends. The CDR3 length is 15 residues. DNA for the CDR3: TGTGCCATCAGGGCTAGAGGCGACTCGGCCGGGGAGCTGTTTTTT. Translated, it gives CAIRARGDSAGELFF.